This is a list of T cell receptor beta chains from one sample in a study of beta chain features in type 1 diabetes. Generated by immunoSEQ multiplex PCR, the TCRdb table keeps only in-frame clones and is missing some. In the table there are roughly 370,000 clones, over 11% of which are singletons. Material for sequencing was naive CD4+ T cells from blood. All receptors derive from a man aged 25 to 40 in good health. CDR3s include the opening cysteine and the closing phenylalanine or tryptophan. A D gene is named only where the DNA matches it firmly. Where a row states a size, it is once, few, many or the class of an expanded clone; other rows omit it.

16,TRBV27,TRBD2,few,TRBJ2-2,TGTGCCAGCAGTAGGCCTAGCGGGAGGTCCACCGGGGAGCTGTTTTTT,CASSRPSGRSTGELFF
10,TRBV29-1,-,few,TRBJ1-1,TGCAGCGCAACTAGTATAGGAGCTTTCTTT,CSATSIGAFF
16,TRBV14,-,-,TRBJ1-6,TGTGCCAGCAGCCAAACCCCCCCCGGGACCAATTCACCCCTCCACTTT,CASSQTPPGTNSPLHF
16,TRBV28,TRBD1,-,TRBJ2-1,TGTGCCAGCAGTTCGACGACCGGGACAGGGCAGAATGAGCAGTTCTTC,CASSSTTGTGQNEQFF
16,TRBV7-7,TRBD2,-,TRBJ2-2,TGTGCTAGCAGCCCACTAGCGCCCCGCTTGGGCGGGGAGCTGTTTTTT,CASSPLAPRLGGELFF
14,TRBV6-5,-,-,TRBJ2-7,TGTGCCAGCAGCCGCCTCCCGGGCCTCTACGAGCAGTACTTC,CASSRLPGLYEQYF
16,TRBV7-2,TRBD1,-,TRBJ2-3,TGTGCCAGCAGCCTCTCCCGGGACAGGGGTGTAGATACGCAGTATTTT,CASSLSRDRGVDTQYF
11,TRBV30,TRBD1,-,TRBJ1-2,TGTGCCTACAGGGGCAACTATGGCTACACCTTC,CAYRGNYGYTF
15,TRBV25-1,-,few,TRBJ2-5,TGTGCCAGCAGTGACAACCGAGATCTCCAAGAGACCCAGTACTTC,CASSDNRDLQETQYF
17,TRBV9,TRBD2,-,TRBJ2-3,TGTGCCAGCAGCGTAGGCCCTAGCGGACACAGCACAGATACGCAGTATTTT,CASSVGPSGHSTDTQYF
15,TRBV6-5,TRBD1,-,TRBJ1-6,TGTGCCAGCAGTAAGACCGGGACAGGCTATTCACCCCTCCACTTT,CASSKTGTGYSPLHF
15,TRBV15,-,-,TRBJ1-5,TGTGCCACCAGCGAGACAGGATATAGCAATCAGCCCCAGCATTTT,CATSETGYSNQPQHF
12,TRBV13,-,-,TRBJ1-2,TGTGCCAGCAGTCAGACGGGCCTTGGCTACACCTTC,CASSQTGLGYTF
14,TRBV7-9,TRBD2,-,TRBJ2-3,TGTGCCAGCAGCCAGGGACTAGTTGCGGATACGCAGTATTTT,CASSQGLVADTQYF
13,TRBV19,-,few,TRBJ1-5,TGTGCCAGTAGTCACGGGTGGGGTCAGCCCCAGCATTTT,CASSHGWGQPQHF
16,TRBV19,TRBD1,-,TRBJ1-1,TGTGCCAGTACCACCCTACAGGGGTATGGGAACACTGAAGCTTTCTTT,CASTTLQGYGNTEAFF
13,TRBV5-4,-,few,TRBJ2-1,TGTGCCAGCCTTTCTAACGGCGGCCATGAGCAGTTCTTC,CASLSNGGHEQFF
13,TRBV18,-,few,TRBJ1-2,TGTGCCAGCTCACCACTTCCGGTCTATGGCTACACCTTC,CASSPLPVYGYTF
15,TRBV7-2,-,few,TRBJ1-1,TGTGCCAGCAGCTCGACGCTACACAGGAACACTGAAGCTTTCTTT,CASSSTLHRNTEAFF
15,TRBV7-6,TRBD1,-,TRBJ2-1,TGTGCCAGCAGAGCAATCAGGGGGCGGTCGGTTGAGCAGTTCTTC,CASRAIRGRSVEQFF
15,TRBV12-5,-,-,TRBJ2-4,TGTGCTAGTGGTTCGCGCTTTTTGGCCAAAAACATTCAGTACTTC,CASGSRFLAKNIQYF
14,TRBV2,-,-,TRBJ2-2,TGTGCCAGCAGTGAAGCTTTTGACCCCGGGGAGCTGTTTTTT,CASSEAFDPGELFF
13,TRBV2,-,few,TRBJ2-1,TGTGCCAGCAGTGAACTCTCCTACAATGAGCAGTTCTTC,CASSELSYNEQFF
16,TRBV9,-,few,TRBJ2-7,TGTGCCAGCAGCGTAGGGGAGACCCCGTACCCCTACGAGCAGTACTTC,CASSVGETPYPYEQYF
17,TRBV9,-,-,TRBJ2-2,TGTGCCAGCAGCGTTACAGGTCGACAACCCAACACCGGGGAGCTGTTTTTT,CASSVTGRQPNTGELFF
14,TRBV5-1,-,-,TRBJ2-4,TGCGCCAGCAGCTCGACTTTAGCCAAAAACATTCAGTACTTC,CASSSTLAKNIQYF
12,TRBV2,-,few,TRBJ1-2,TGTGCCAGCAGCGCGGAGTACTATGGCTACACCTTC,CASSAEYYGYTF
14,TRBV25-1,TRBD1,few,TRBJ1-6,TGTGCCAGCAGTGACAGGGGGCCTGTTTCACCCCTCCACTTT,CASSDRGPVSPLHF
14,TRBV28,-,-,TRBJ1-3,TGTGCCAGCAGCGGACGGAGCTCTGGAAACACCATATATTTT,CASSGRSSGNTIYF
18,TRBV11-3,-,few,TRBJ2-3,TGTGCCAGCAGGGGAGGCGAGGTCCCCGTAGGCGGGACAGATACGCAGTATTTT,CASRGGEVPVGGTDTQYF
15,TRBV9,TRBD1,-,TRBJ2-5,TGTGCCAGCAGCGTGGGACAGGGGGGGCAAGAGACCCAGTACTTC,CASSVGQGGQETQYF
12,TRBV11-2,-,-,TRBJ2-1,TGTGCCAGCAGCCCATCGTTGAATACTCGGTTCTTC,CASSPSLNTRFF
15,TRBV29-1,TRBD1,-,TRBJ2-1,TGCAGCGCGGGACAGGGAACGAGTCCCTACAATGAGCAGTTCTTC,CSAGQGTSPYNEQFF
14,TRBV7-9,-,-,TRBJ2-1,TGTGCCAGCAGCTTAGAATTCCAGGGGAATGAGCAGTTCTTC,CASSLEFQGNEQFF
15,TRBV19,TRBD1,few,TRBJ2-3,TGTGCCAGTAGTCCTCGGACAGGGGGCACAGATACGCAGTATTTT,CASSPRTGGTDTQYF
14,TRBV27,-,-,TRBJ2-7,TGTGCCAGCAGGCGAGCGAGGAGCTCCTACGAGCAGTACTTC,CASRRARSSYEQYF
15,TRBV9,TRBD2,few,TRBJ2-3,TGTGCCAGCAGCGACGGACTAGGATTTGCAGATACGCAGTATTTT,CASSDGLGFADTQYF